These 20 T cell receptor beta chains were all obtained from the same sample, sequenced in a study of blood T cell repertoires in COVID-19. The assay was immunoSEQ multiplex PCR, and TCRdb's table has in-frame clones only and misses some. The sample has hundreds of thousands of clones; approximately 88% are singletons. Sequenced input: PBMCs or T cells enriched from blood (not recorded which). These receptors were collected from a woman under 30 who had recovered from COVID-19.

The genes are TRBV15 and TRBJ2-6, with D possibly being TRBD2 (5 bases). The CDR3 spans 17 residues. Trimming shortened V by 3 bases and J by 0 bases, and 12 bases separated the two germline ends. Germline lookup yields CDR1 LNHNV and CDR2 YYDKDF (reference sequence). DNA of the CDR3: TGTGCCACCAGCAGCCCCTTGGAGGACTCTGGGGCCAACGTCCTGACTTTC. This codes for CATSSPLEDSGANVLTF. Full variable domain (outside the CDR3, taken from reference TRBV15 and TRBJ2-6): DAMVIQNPRYQVTQFGKPVTLSCSQTLNHNVMYWYQQKSSQAPKLLFHYYDKDFNNEADTPDNFQSRRPNTSFCFLDIRSPGLGDTAMYLCATSSPLEDSGANVLTFGAGSRLTVL.

The chain combines TRBV5-1 with TRBJ1-2, with TRBD1 matching 11 bases. The CDR3 runs 15 residues. The V segment lost 1 base and the J segment 6 bases; nucleotides outside the gene matches: 5. Germline lookup yields CDR1 SGHRS and CDR2 YFSETQ. CDR3 region: CASSLKPGQGDGYTF. The CDR3 DNA is TGCGCCAGCAGCTTGAAACCGGGACAGGGGGATGGCTACACCTTC.

The rearrangement joins TRBV19 to TRBJ2-1, with 11 bases identical to TRBD2. Germline CDR1 LNHDA, CDR2 SQIVND (reference sequence). This CDR3 comprises 16 residues. Trimming cost V 0 bases and J 9 bases; bases outside gene matches: 7. CDR3 residues: CASSIDGASGRSEQFF. For the CDR3, the DNA is TGTGCCAGTAGTATAGACGGGGCTAGCGGGAGGAGTGAGCAGTTCTTC.

V is TRBV3-1 (or the pseudogene TRBV3-2) and J is TRBJ1-1; D ambiguous. CDR3 length equals 14 residues. Germline assignment: CDR1 LGHDT and CDR2 YNNKEL (reference sequence). With 1 base removed from V and 1 base from J, the gap between germline ends came to 7 bases. The CDR3 is CASSQVEGNTEAFF. Here the CDR3 DNA reads TGTGCCAGCAGCCAAGTCGAGGGGAACACTGAAGCTTTCTTT.

This clone was detected only a few times. V gene TRBV7-6 combines with J gene TRBJ2-5, with D uncertain. Germline V lookup: CDR1 SGHVS, CDR2 FNYEAQ. The CDR3 runs 14 residues. With 2 bases removed from V and 3 bases from J, the gap between germline ends came to 10 bases. As DNA, the CDR3 is TGTGCCAGCAGCTTACTGCAGAACGAAGAGACCCAGTACTTC. The encoded protein is CASSLLQNEETQYF. The whole variable domain, remainder taken from reference TRBV7-6 and TRBJ2-5, is GAGVSQSPRYKVTKRGQDVALRCDPISGHVSLYWYRQALGQGPEFLTYFNYEAQQDKSGLPNDRFSAERPEGSISTLTIQRTEQRDSAMYRCASSLLQNEETQYFGPGTRLLVL.

Here the CDR3 reads CASSWTSGNSEQYF. For the CDR3, the DNA is TGTGCCAGCAGTTGGACTAGCGGGAATAGCGAGCAGTACTTC. The V call is TRBV28, the J call TRBJ2-7; 12 bases match TRBD2. CDR1 and CDR2 (germline): MDHEN, SYDVKM. This CDR3 has 14 residues. The V segment lost 4 bases and the J segment 6 bases; nucleotides outside the gene matches: 4.

This clone was seen only once. The rearrangement uses TRBV25-1 and TRBJ1-1, with D unclear. Germline V gene data show CDR1 as MGHDK and CDR2 as SYGVNS. V was pared by 6 bases and J by 7 bases, with 12 bases between. The CDR3 consists of 12 residues. The CDR3 reads CASRTGRREAFF. CDR3 in DNA: TGTGCCAGCAGAACGGGGAGGCGTGAAGCTTTCTTT.

The V call is TRBV18, the J call TRBJ1-2; D not certain. The CDR3 has 13 amino acids. V was clipped by 2 bases and J by 6 bases, with 10 bases between them. Germline-derived CDR1 and CDR2 are KGHSH and LQKENI. The CDR3 coding sequence is TGTGCCAGCTCACCAACCAATGGAGATGGCTACACCTTC. Protein: CASSPTNGDGYTF.

The V and J genes are TRBV9 and TRBJ1-1; D is possibly TRBD1 (5 bases). The CDR3 sequence is 18 residues long. Germline CDR1 and CDR2: SGDLS and YYNGEE. Trimming stripped 0 bases from V and 1 base from J, with 19 bases between. CDR3 in amino acids: CASSVEPGKVGGNTEAFF. The DNA for the CDR3 is TGTGCCAGCAGCGTAGAACCAGGGAAGGTGGGGGGGAACACTGAAGCTTTCTTT.

The chain links TRBV19 to TRBJ2-1; the match to TRBD2 covers 9 bases. Per germline, CDR1 LNHDA and CDR2 SQIVND (reference sequence). The CDR3 spans 14 residues. Losses at the gene ends were 6 bases for V and 4 bases for J; bases not matched to a gene: 4. This CDR3 is CASSSSGVYNEQFF. The CDR3 nucleotides read TGTGCCAGTAGCTCTAGCGGGGTATACAATGAGCAGTTCTTC.

This clone was seen only once. V is TRBV30 and J is TRBJ2-1, with no clear D. Germline CDR1 is GTSNPN and CDR2 is SVGIG (reference sequence). The CDR3 has 12 residues. Trimming shortened V by 0 bases and J by 11 bases, and 11 bases separated the two germline ends. CDR3 nucleotides: TGTGCCTGGAGTGTAGCCATCTATCAGCAGTTCTTC. Amino acid sequence: CAWSVAIYQQFF.

This chain links TRBV19 with TRBJ2-2; no reliable D call. The CDR3 covers 13 residues. The V end lost 6 bases, the J end lost 1 base, and 6 bases lay between the germline ends. Per germline, CDR1 LNHDA and CDR2 SQIVND (reference sequence). The CDR3 is CASRLGNTGELFF. CDR3 in DNA: TGTGCCAGTAGACTCGGGAACACCGGGGAGCTGTTTTTT.

The gene calls are TRBV10-3 and TRBJ1-3; D perhaps matches TRBD1 (6 bases). The germline gives CDR1 ENHRY, CDR2 SYGVKD. This CDR3 comprises 14 residues. Trimming left V 6 bases short and J 7 bases short, with 16 bases between. The DNA for the CDR3 is TGTGCCATCAGCCCGACCGGGGGGCAGAACACCATATATTTT. This translates into CAISPTGGQNTIYF.

The CDR3 coding sequence is TGCAGCGTGGCAAACAGGGTGTCCGGCAATGAGCAGTTCTTC. It yields the protein CSVANRVSGNEQFF. This rearrangement joins TRBV29-1 to TRBJ2-1, with a possible D match to TRBD1 (6 bases). Looked up from germline, CDR1 is SQVTM and CDR2 is ANQGSEA. CDR3 length: 14 amino acids. The V and J ends lost 6 bases and 6 bases respectively, with 18 bases between them.

This clone turned up a few times. The J gene is TRBJ1-1, the V gene TRBV5-1; tentatively, D is TRBD1 (5 bases). CDR1 SGHRS and CDR2 YFSETQ come from the germline V gene. The germline V and J ends were trimmed by 4 bases and 2 bases, with 18 bases remaining between them. The CDR3 totals 16 residues. CDR3 coding DNA: TGCGCCAGCAGCATGTCATCGGGGGGACTAAACACTGAAGCTTTCTTT. Translated, it gives CASSMSSGGLNTEAFF.

This chain links TRBV6-1 with TRBJ2-7; unclear D gene. The CDR3 runs 14 residues. The V gene's germline CDR1 is MNHNS and CDR2 SASEGT. Trimming removed 0 bases from V and 3 bases from J, with 9 bases in between. The CDR3: CASSEAGRHYEQYF. In DNA form, the CDR3 reads TGTGCCAGCAGTGAAGCGGGCCGTCACTACGAGCAGTACTTC.

This chain joins TRBV18 and TRBJ2-2, with 11 bases identical to TRBD2. CDR1 is KGHSH, CDR2 LQKENI, per germline. This CDR3 spans 17 amino acids. Losses at the gene ends were 5 bases for V and 3 bases for J; bases not matched to a gene: 8. The CDR3 region has the DNA TGTGCCAGCTCATCCAGGCCGGGACTAGCGGACACCGGGGAGCTGTTTTTT. It encodes CASSSRPGLADTGELFF.

This chain joins TRBV27 and TRBJ2-3; TRBD1 matches 9 bases. The CDR3 is 16 amino acids. Germline V gene lookup returns CDR1 MNHEY and CDR2 SMNVEV (reference sequence). Trimming at V came to 2 bases and at J to 1 base, leaving 4 bases not matched to a gene. The CDR3 reads CASSLGRTGGTDTQYF. CDR3 nucleotides: TGTGCCAGCAGTTTAGGACGGACAGGGGGCACAGATACGCAGTATTTT.

The chain recombines TRBV5-4 with TRBJ2-3; 10 bases match TRBD1. The ends lost 6 bases at V and 3 bases at J; junction bases unmatched: 7. The germline V gene has CDR1 SGHNT and CDR2 YYREEE (reference sequence). The CDR3 covers 15 residues. CDR3 amino acids: CASTSGTGETDTQYF. As DNA, the CDR3 is TGTGCCAGCACCTCCGGGACAGGGGAAACAGATACGCAGTATTTT.

The chain couples TRBV6-5 to TRBJ1-1, with 7 bases that match TRBD1. The CDR3 loop spans 15 amino acids. The ends lost 5 bases at V and 3 bases at J; junction bases unmatched: 9. CDR1 MNHEY and CDR2 SVGAGI come from the germline V gene. CDR3 nucleotide sequence: TGTGCCAGCAGTCCCACTGAGGGGGCCGACACTGAAGCTTTCTTT. Residues: CASSPTEGADTEAFF.